The rows below give T cell receptor beta chains drawn from one sample of a study of blood T cell repertoires in COVID-19. Data came from immunoSEQ multiplex PCR; TCRdb stores just in-frame clones and leaves some out. In the table there are approximately 300,000 clones, approximately 85% of which are singletons. Sequenced sample: PBMCs or T cells enriched from blood (not recorded which). These receptors all come from a woman aged 25-40 years who had recovered from COVID-19. Each CDR3 is given with its conserved first and last residue. D genes are given only for firm matches. Rows give clone size only sometimes, using once, few, many, or a class for an expanded clone.

TRBD2 | TRBJ2-7 | TRBV6-4 | 19 | - | TGTGCCACTAACAAGATGAGGAGACTAGCGGGGGCAGAGTCCTACGAGCAGTACTTC | CATNKMRRLAGAESYEQYF
TRBD2 | TRBJ2-3 | TRBV7-3 | 21 | - | TGTGCCAGCAGCTTAACGGCGGGGACTAGCGGGAGGGCCCTCGACACAGATACGCAGTATTTT | CASSLTAGTSGRALDTDTQYF
- | TRBJ2-3 | TRBV11-3 | 15 | - | TGTGCCAGCAGCTTAGGGGGGGGCTCGGAAGATACGCAGTATTTT | CASSLGGGSEDTQYF
- | TRBJ1-6 | TRBV5-1 | 17 | - | TGCGCCAGCAGCTTGAGTTGGGCCGGGGTGCCCAATTCACCCCTCCACTTT | CASSLSWAGVPNSPLHF
- | TRBJ1-4 | TRBV5-6 | 14 | - | TGTGCCAGCAGCTTACCGGGGCCCGGGGGTGGTGAAACATTT | CASSLPGPGGGETF
TRBD1 | TRBJ2-7 | TRBV13 | 15 | - | TGTGCCAGCAGTTACGACAGGGGGTCCTCCTACGAGCAGTACTTC | CASSYDRGSSYEQYF
TRBD1 | TRBJ1-4 | TRBV28 | 14 | - | TGTGCCAGCACCACCGGGACAGGGGGTGTAAAACTGTTTTTT | CASTTGTGGVKLFF
- | TRBJ1-2 | TRBV28 | 12 | - | TGTGCCAGCAGTGCGGGGGACTATGGCTACACCTTC | CASSAGDYGYTF
TRBD1 | TRBJ1-6 | TRBV5-1 | 14 | - | TGCGCCAGCTGTCGACAGGGGGGCAATTCACCCCTCCACTTT | CASCRQGGNSPLHF
TRBD2 | TRBJ2-1 | TRBV27 | 18 | once | TGTGCCAGCAGTCTAGGATCTAGCGGTGAGAGCTCCTACAATGAGCAGTTCTTC | CASSLGSSGESSYNEQFF
TRBD2 | TRBJ2-7 | TRBV27 | 15 | - | TGTGCCAGCAGTCCGGGACTAGCGGGTCCTTGGGAGCAGTACTTC | CASSPGLAGPWEQYF
TRBD2 | TRBJ2-3 | TRBV19 | 14 | - | TGTGCCAGTAGTATCGGACTAGGCACAGATACGCAGTATTTT | CASSIGLGTDTQYF
TRBD1 | TRBJ1-2 | TRBV6-4 | 12 | few | TGTGCCAGCCGGACAGGGATTAGCGGCTACACCTTC | CASRTGISGYTF
- | TRBJ1-1 | TRBV4-1 | 18 | - | TGCGCCAGCAGCCAAGAAGGTTGGGTTAAGCAGGTAAACACTGAAGCTTTCTTT | CASSQEGWVKQVNTEAFF
- | TRBJ1-2 | TRBV21-1 | 16 | - | TGTGCCAGCAGCAAAGCCGGACAGAGAGCTAACTATGGCTACACCTTC | CASSKAGQRANYGYTF
TRBD1 | TRBJ2-3 | TRBV11-1 | 14 | - | TGTGCCAGCAGCCCGGACAGGGGAAAGGATACGCAGTATTTT | CASSPDRGKDTQYF
- | TRBJ2-1 | TRBV7-3 | 14 | - | TGTGCCAGCAGCTTTGGTCAGGGAATAATGGAGCAGTTCTTC | CASSFGQGIMEQFF
- | TRBJ1-6 | TRBV28 | 14 | - | TGTGCCAGCAGCCGCTACAGGGTTGGGTCACCCCTCCACTTT | CASSRYRVGSPLHF
TRBD1 | TRBJ1-4 | TRBV27 | 15 | - | TGTGCCAGCAGTGGTCGGGACAGGGGGAATGAAAAACTGTTTTTT | CASSGRDRGNEKLFF
- | TRBJ2-7 | TRBV3-1/TRBV3-2 | 15 | - | TGTGCCAGCAGCCAAGAACCAAGGATCGAGGACGAGCAGTACTTC | CASSQEPRIEDEQYF
TRBD1 | TRBJ1-5 | TRBV2 | 14 | - | TGTGCCAGCCAACCGGGACAGGGACATCAGCCCCAGCATTTT | CASQPGQGHQPQHF
- | TRBJ2-5 | TRBV5-5 | 13 | few | TGTGCCAGCAGCTTGCCGGGCCAAGAGACCCAGTACTTC | CASSLPGQETQYF
- | TRBJ1-5 | TRBV2 | 15 | - | TGTGCCAGCAGGGGGGGTTTACAGGATAATCAGCCCCAGCATTTT | CASRGGLQDNQPQHF
- | TRBJ1-5 | TRBV7-9 | 17 | many | TGTGCCAGCAGCTCCCAAGCAATAAGCTTATACGATCAGCCCCAGCATTTT | CASSSQAISLYDQPQHF
TRBD1 | TRBJ1-5 | TRBV27 | 14 | few | TGTGCCAGCAGACTGGGACAGGGCGGTCAGCCCCAGCATTTT | CASRLGQGGQPQHF
TRBD2 | TRBJ2-5 | TRBV3-1/TRBV3-2 | 15 | once | TGTGCCAGCAGCCAAGGACTAGCCCGGGGAGAGACCCAGTACTTC | CASSQGLARGETQYF
TRBD1 | TRBJ1-5 | TRBV6-5 | 13 | - | TGTGCCAGCCGGACAGGGCTAAATCAGCCCCAGCATTTT | CASRTGLNQPQHF
- | TRBJ1-3 | TRBV28 | 15 | - | TGTGCCAGCAGTCCCCCGAGGGTCTCTGGAAACACCATATATTTT | CASSPPRVSGNTIYF
- | TRBJ2-4 | TRBV27 | 15 | once | TGTGCCAGCAGTTTCACCGGACAGAGTAAAAACATTCAGTACTTC | CASSFTGQSKNIQYF
TRBD1 | TRBJ1-6 | TRBV18 | 15 | - | TGTGCCAGCTCACCAACCCGGGACAGGGGATCACCCCTCCACTTT | CASSPTRDRGSPLHF
- | TRBJ2-5 | TRBV28 | 14 | - | TGTGCCAGCACCCTGGGGCAGGGGCACGAGACCCAGTACTTC | CASTLGQGHETQYF
TRBD1 | TRBJ1-5 | TRBV28 | 16 | - | TGTGCCAGCAGCCCACAAGGGGGGAAGGGGGCCCAGCCCCAGCATTTT | CASSPQGGKGAQPQHF
- | TRBJ1-1 | TRBV28 | 15 | few | TGTGCCAGCAGCTTCGCGGGACGGGAGAACACTGAAGCTTTCTTT | CASSFAGRENTEAFF
TRBD2 | TRBJ2-7 | TRBV4-2 | 16 | - | TGTGCCAGCAGCTCAGTCGGGACTAGCGGCACCTACGAGCAGTACTTC | CASSSVGTSGTYEQYF
- | TRBJ1-5 | TRBV19 | 16 | - | TGTGCCAGTAGTTTTCGGCTCTCCGACAGAGATCAGCCCCAGCATTTT | CASSFRLSDRDQPQHF
- | TRBJ2-3 | TRBV5-1 | 14 | - | TGCGCCAGCAGCTTGGGGCTAGTTGGAGATACGCAGTATTTT | CASSLGLVGDTQYF
- | TRBJ1-2 | TRBV11-2 | 14 | - | TGTGCCAGCAGCCCGTTAGGGAGGCGCTATGGCTACACCTTC | CASSPLGRRYGYTF
- | TRBJ1-3 | TRBV9 | 15 | - | TGTGCCAGCAGCGTAGGCGGGGGCTCTGGAAACACCATATATTTT | CASSVGGGSGNTIYF
- | TRBJ2-7 | TRBV18 | 13 | - | TGTGCCAGCTCACCACCCGGGGCCTACGAGCAGTACTTC | CASSPPGAYEQYF
TRBD1 | TRBJ1-2 | TRBV28 | 13 | - | TGTGCCAGCAGTTTGGGACAGTTAGCGGGCTACACCTTC | CASSLGQLAGYTF
- | TRBJ1-2 | TRBV28 | 12 | - | TGTGCCAGCAGTTCCTACCGGTGGGGCTACACCTTC | CASSSYRWGYTF
TRBD2 | TRBJ2-2 | TRBV10-3 | 16 | - | TGTGCCATCAAGACTAGCGGGGGGGCCAACACCGGGGAGCTGTTTTTT | CAIKTSGGANTGELFF
TRBD2 | TRBJ2-3 | TRBV10-3 | 16 | - | TGTGCCATCAGTGGCTTAGGAGCGGGAGGGGCAGATACGCAGTATTTT | CAISGLGAGGADTQYF
TRBD1 | TRBJ1-4 | TRBV16 | 15 | - | TGTGCCAGCAGCCTTGACAGGGGGACTAATGAAAAACTGTTTTTT | CASSLDRGTNEKLFF
TRBD1 | TRBJ2-7 | TRBV5-6 | 15 | - | TGTGCCAGCAGCTGGGGGGACAGGACCCTCTACGAGCAGTACTTC | CASSWGDRTLYEQYF
- | TRBJ1-2 | TRBV4-2 | 13 | - | TGTGCCAGCAGCCAAGGGACATTGGTGGACTACACCTTC | CASSQGTLVDYTF
TRBD2 | TRBJ2-1 | TRBV28 | 16 | - | TGTGCCAGCGCCGAGGGCCTAGCGGGAGTTAACAATGAGCAGTTCTTC | CASAEGLAGVNNEQFF
- | TRBJ1-5 | TRBV6-5 | 12 | - | TGTGCCAGCGCCCTAAGTAATCAGCCCCAGCATTTT | CASALSNQPQHF
- | TRBJ1-3 | TRBV7-2 | 16 | - | TGTGCCAGCAGCTTAGGGGTAGGGGCAAACGGAAACACCATATATTTT | CASSLGVGANGNTIYF
TRBD2 | TRBJ2-1 | TRBV2 | 16 | - | TGTGCCAGCAGCCTACCGACTAGCGGGAAGGACAATGAGCAGTTCTTC | CASSLPTSGKDNEQFF
- | TRBJ1-1 | TRBV6-5 | 11 | - | TGTGCCAGCAGCTCGGACACTGAAGCTTTCTTT | CASSSDTEAFF
TRBD1 | TRBJ1-5 | TRBV28 | 15 | - | TGTGCCAGCAGATTGGGACAGAATGGAAATCAGCCCCAGCATTTT | CASRLGQNGNQPQHF
- | TRBJ2-1 | TRBV28 | 14 | - | TGTGCCAGCAGCCGCTACGGGAGAGGGAATGAGCAGTTCTTC | CASSRYGRGNEQFF
- | TRBJ2-1 | TRBV7-9 | 14 | - | TGTGCCAGCAGCGGCATCAGGGCCGGCAATGAGCAGTTCTTC | CASSGIRAGNEQFF
- | TRBJ2-5 | TRBV2 | 11 | once | TGTGCCAGCACCGGCCAAGAGACCCAGTACTTC | CASTGQETQYF